A single T cell receptor (beta chain) is shown here with its context. Which antigen it targets is not known. There are no base qualities to consult, and no much larger clone falls within one base. The time point label, as the study defines it: cycle 4 day 1 (C4D1), after about 6 weeks of nivolumab. Every trial patient had relapsed following autologous stem cell transplantation, and prior brentuximab vedotin exposure was what differed among cohorts A, B and C. The trial cohort comprised fewer than 65 patients with relapsed/refractory classical Hodgkin lymphoma whose best overall responses were complete response, partial response or progressive disease. In the multi-cohort phase II CheckMate 205 trial, trial patients received single-agent nivolumab. Best overall response was determined by an independent review committee according to the 2007 International Working Group response criteria. Trial PBMCs were collected immediately before nivolumab initiation (C1D1) and during therapy at cycle 2 day 1 and cycle 4 day 1. Peripheral blood was collected in 8 mL Vacutainer Cell Preparation Tubes, from which PBMCs were isolated by centrifugation and then cryopreserved.

The sample is drawn from a study of PD-1 blockade in classical Hodgkin lymphoma (TCRdb year 2020). In the study overall: Nivolumab dosing was 3 mg/kg intravenously every 2 weeks, continuing until either disease progression or unacceptable toxicity. The study used CyTOF and TCR beta sequencing to define a peripheral blood immune signature of response to PD-1 blockade in classical Hodgkin lymphoma. Points the paper makes about the study in general: The study covered only a single clinical trial cohort, and the causes of the repertoire differences, possibly disease activity or prior therapy, were still not defined. Lower diversity was observed in patients in whom nivolumab was started less than 1 year after ASCT, and these patients were excluded from later analyses so that confounding by immune reconstitution would be avoided. A significant rise by C4D1 was seen in CD4+ but not CD8+ TCR diversity (p=0.0027 vs p=0.16), with the rise being most apparent in complete responders (p=0.02). Baseline TCR diversity was reported to be lower in newly diagnosed patients than in healthy donors, and even lower in relapsed/refractory patients. Baseline diversity similar to that of newly diagnosed patients was observed in trial patients achieving complete response, whereas significantly lower diversity was observed in partial responders and progressors.

Trimming takes 0 bases off V and 4 bases off J; junction bases not matched to a gene: 2. CDR1 ENHRY and CDR2 SYGVKD were looked up in the germline V gene. The cysteine opens and the phenylalanine closes a CDR3 of 14 amino acids. Only CDR3 DNA is held: 42 bases, read in frame from base 1. The Qiagen DNeasy kit was used to extract genomic DNA both from unsorted PBMCs and from the negatively selected CD4+ and CD8+ fractions. Using primers that anneal to V and J segments, immunoSEQ multiplex PCR amplified the TCR beta CDR3 regions. A synthetic immune receptor repertoire was used to minimize amplification bias, and any remaining bias was removed computationally after sequencing. The authors processed their data as follows. Custom Python scripts were used to quantify repertoire diversity as the Shannon entropy index. The unsorted, CD4+ and CD8+ repertoires were each analyzed separately, with the exception of combined analyses, where CD4+ and CD8+ sequences were merged in silico. A clone was considered expanded if an increase in frequency of at least 2-fold after treatment relative to C1D1 was found, and a pseudocount of 0.5 was applied to clones undetected at baseline. Clones with 0 or 1 copy at C1D1 were classified as singleton clones, and clones with 2 or more copies were classified as non-singleton clones. Clones expanded in unsorted samples were labelled as CD4+, CD8+ or unknown by matching protein sequences in sorted samples from the same patient. Wilcoxon tests were applied to paired samples to test diversity changes from C1D1 to C4D1. In TCRdb, the immuneACCESS table is reduced to in-frame sequences with V and J assigned. These tables do not hold every clone; where another copy was compared, an unresolved V gene accounts for under half, and the others remain unexplained. V and J calls and clone size come straight from that table; D and trimming were deduced from the DNA. The sample table lists about 9,200 clones, roughly 80% of them with a count of one. 40% to 55% of the sample is in the top ten clones.

The receptor was isolated from a human donor with classical Hodgkin lymphoma. This sequence uses TRBV10-3 and TRBJ2-7, and 8 bases in between align with TRBD2. The specimen comprised peripheral blood mononuclear cells (PBMCs), sampled before the fourth cycle of nivolumab. The CDR3 sequence is CAISESSGRYEQYF. Read as DNA, the sequence is TGTGCCATCAGTGAGTCCAGCGGGAGATACGAGCAGTACTTC.